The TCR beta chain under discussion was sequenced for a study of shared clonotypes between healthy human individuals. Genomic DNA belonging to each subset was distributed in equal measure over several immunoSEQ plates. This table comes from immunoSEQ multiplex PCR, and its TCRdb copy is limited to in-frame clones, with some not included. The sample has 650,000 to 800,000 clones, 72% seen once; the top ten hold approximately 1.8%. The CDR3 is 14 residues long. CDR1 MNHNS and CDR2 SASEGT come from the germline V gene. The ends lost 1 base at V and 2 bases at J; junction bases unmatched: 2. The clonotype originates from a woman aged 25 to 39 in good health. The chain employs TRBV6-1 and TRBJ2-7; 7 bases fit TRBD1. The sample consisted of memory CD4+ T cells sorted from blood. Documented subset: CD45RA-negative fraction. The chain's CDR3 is CASSEVTGPYEQYF. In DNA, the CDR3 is TGTGCCAGCAGTGAAGTGACAGGGCCCTACGAGCAGTACTTC.